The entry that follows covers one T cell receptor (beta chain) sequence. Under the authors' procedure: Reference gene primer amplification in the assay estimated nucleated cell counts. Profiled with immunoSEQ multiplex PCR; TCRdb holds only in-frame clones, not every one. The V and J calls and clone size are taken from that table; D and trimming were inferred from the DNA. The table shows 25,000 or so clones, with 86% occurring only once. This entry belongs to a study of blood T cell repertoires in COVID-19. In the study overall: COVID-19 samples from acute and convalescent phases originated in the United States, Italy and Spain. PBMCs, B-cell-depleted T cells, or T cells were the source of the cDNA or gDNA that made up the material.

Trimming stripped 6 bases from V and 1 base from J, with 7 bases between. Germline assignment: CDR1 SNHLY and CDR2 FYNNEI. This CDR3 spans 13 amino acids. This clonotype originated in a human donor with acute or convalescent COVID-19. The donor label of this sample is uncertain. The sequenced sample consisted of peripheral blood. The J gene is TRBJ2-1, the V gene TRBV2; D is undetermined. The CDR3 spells CASSSESYNEQFF. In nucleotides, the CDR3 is TGTGCCAGCAGCTCAGAATCCTACAATGAGCAGTTCTTC.